Below are 21 T cell receptor beta chains sequenced from a single sample in a study of metastatic and nonmetastatic thyroid tumors. Until they underwent thyroid surgery, no patient had received any treatment. TCRdb re-clonotyped the PCR reads via MiXCR. The sample shows 4,500 to 6,000 clones, 25% of them seen only once. The sample was adjacent normal tissue. The receptors stem from a male donor with papillary thyroid cancer or a benign thyroid nodule (not recorded which). Some clones in this sample may be carry-over from other donors' samples.

In this sample, this clone turned up a few times. The gene calls are TRBV28 and TRBJ2-3; TRBD1 might be the D (6 bases). The CDR3 extends over 16 amino acids. The V gene lost 2 bases and the J gene lost 2 bases, with 14 bases spanning the gap. CDR1 is MDHEN and CDR2 is SYDVKM in the germline V gene. CDR3: CASSLQRAGDTDTQYF. The DNA of the CDR3 is TGTGCCAGCAGTTTACAACGGGCAGGGGACACAGATACGCAGTATTTT.

This clone has at least ten counts. The same CDR3 also results from other DNA sequences found in this sample. The gene calls are TRBV12-3 or TRBV12-4 and TRBJ2-3; 8 positions match TRBD1. J lost 2 bases, V lost 7 bases, and 5 bases had no gene match. This CDR3 region has 14 residues. CDR3 residues: CASTRDRNTDTQYF. Here the CDR3 DNA reads TGTGCCAGCACTCGGGACAGGAACACAGATACGCAGTATTTT.

In its sample, this clone ranks as medium-sized. V is TRBV28 and J is TRBJ2-1; D gene uncertain. The CDR3 spans 13 residues. CDR1 is MDHEN, CDR2 SYDVKM, per germline. V was clipped by 3 bases and J by 3 bases, with 6 bases between them. CDR3 nucleotides: TGTGCCAGCAGTTTGTCCAGCTACAATGAGCAGTTCTTC. It is translated as CASSLSSYNEQFF.

By proportion, this clone is medium-sized (0.01 to 0.1%). The chain employs TRBV28 and TRBJ2-3; unclear D gene. This CDR3 is 15 amino acids long. Trimming removed 6 bases from V and 3 bases from J, with 16 bases in between. Germline V CDR1 and CDR2: MDHEN, SYDVKM. DNA for the CDR3: TGTGCCAGCAGCCTCCCGAGCGAGTTGACAGATACGCAGTATTTT. This gives the protein CASSLPSELTDTQYF.

Regarding this clone: Being one base from a much bigger clone, this may be a read error. This rearrangement joins TRBV11-1 to TRBJ1-1; TRBD1 aligns across 10 bases. Germline V gene sequence: CDR1 SGHAT, CDR2 FQDESV (reference sequence). The CDR3 spans 15 residues. V shed 5 bases, J shed 4 bases, and the junction held 7 bases outside the gene matches. The CDR3 DNA follows: TGTGCCAGCAGCCTCCGACAGGGGGCGGCCACTGAAGCTTTCTTT. It encodes CASSLRQGAATEAFF.

This chain joins TRBV10-1 and TRBJ1-5; D is possibly TRBD1 (5 bases). V shed 0 bases and J shed 5 bases, with 8 bases lying between them. The CDR3 extends over 14 amino acids. The germline CDR1 and CDR2 sequences are WNHNN and SYGVQD (reference sequence). CDR3 DNA sequence: TGCGCCAGCAGTGAGTCAAGGGGAGATCAGCCCCAGCATTTT. It translates to CASSESRGDQPQHF.

A word on this clone: The sample holds other DNA sequences that translate to the same CDR3. The rearrangement joins TRBV7-8 to TRBJ2-1; no firm D call. The CDR3 has 14 amino acids. V lost 1 base, J lost 6 bases, and 10 bases lay in between. CDR1 and CDR2 (germline): SGHVS, FQNEAQ. CDR3 protein: CASSLVRDANEQFF. Written as DNA, the CDR3 is TGTGCCAGCAGCTTAGTTCGTGACGCCAATGAGCAGTTCTTC.

The chain links TRBV12-3 or TRBV12-4 to TRBJ2-2; unclear D gene. CDR3 length: 12 residues. V lost 3 bases to trimming and J lost 5 bases, with 4 bases between them. The CDR3 protein is CASSFGTGELFF. Written as DNA, the CDR3 is TGTGCCAGCAGTTTTGGGACCGGGGAGCTGTTTTTT.

This clone was counted between two and nine times. V and J are TRBV10-3 and TRBJ2-1; 12 bases agree with TRBD1. Germline V lookup: CDR1 ENHRY, CDR2 SYGVKD. The CDR3 length is 16 residues. V lost 5 bases to trimming and J lost 0 bases; unmatched junction nucleotides: 2. The CDR3 spells CAISPGQGASYNEQFF. The DNA of the CDR3 is TGTGCCATCAGTCCGGGACAGGGGGCCTCCTACAATGAGCAGTTCTTC.

The chain joins TRBV20-1 to TRBJ2-2; D possibly corresponds to TRBD2 (6 bases). V was cut by 0 bases and J by 1 base, with 15 bases left in between. Germline V CDR1 and CDR2: DFQATT, SNEGSKA (reference sequence). The CDR3 is made up of 17 amino acids. CDR3 loop: CSARELGAGRNTGELFF. The CDR3, as DNA: TGCAGTGCTAGAGAGTTGGGAGCGGGCAGGAACACCGGGGAGCTGTTTTTT.

This clone was counted between two and nine times. The chain is built from TRBV10-3 and TRBJ2-1; 8 bases agree with TRBD2. Germline CDR1 reads ENHRY; CDR2 reads SYGVKD. CDR3 size: 15 residues. The V gene end was trimmed by 6 bases and the J gene end by 7 bases; junction bases not matched to a gene: 11. In DNA form, the CDR3 reads TGTGCCATCAGAGCTCTCGCGGGAGGTGGGAATGAGCAGTTCTTC. It specifies CAIRALAGGGNEQFF.

The V gene is TRBV7-3, the J gene TRBJ1-1; D might be TRBD1 (5 bases). The ends were cut back, 7 bases at V and 3 bases at J, with 12 bases in the middle. The CDR3 contains 13 residues. CDR1 is SGHTA, CDR2 FQGTGA, per germline. The CDR3 spells CASTRELDTEAFF. The CDR3 coding sequence is TGTGCCAGCACCAGGGAGTTGGACACTGAAGCTTTCTTT.

This clone appeared many times. The J gene is TRBJ1-4, the V gene TRBV5-1, with no clear D. Per the germline V gene, CDR1 is SGHRS and CDR2 is YFSETQ. This CDR3 region has 13 residues. Deletions cut 4 bases from V and 6 bases from J, with 10 bases between. CDR3 residues: CASSIRLDEKLFF. As DNA, the CDR3 is TGCGCCAGCAGCATCCGATTGGATGAAAAACTGTTTTTT. The full variable domain, its missing parts supplied by reference TRBV5-1 and TRBJ1-4, is KAGVTQTPRYLIKTRGQQVTLSCSPISGHRSVSWYQQTPGQGLQFLFEYFSETQRNKGNFPGRFSGRQFSNSRSEMNVSTLELGDSALYLCASSIRLDEKLFFGSGTQLSVL.

This clone was seen at least ten times. The chain joins TRBV6-4 to TRBJ2-5; 9 nucleotides agree with TRBD2. CDR3 size: 13 residues. Germline-derived CDR1 and CDR2 are MRHNA and SNTAGT. Trimming removed 4 bases from V and 3 bases from J; junction bases left unmatched: 0. In DNA, the CDR3 is TGTGCCAGCAGTGCTAGCGGGGAAGAGACCCAGTACTTC. Its translation: CASSASGEETQYF.

In regard to this clone: This CDR3 is also generated by other DNA sequences in the sample. J is TRBJ2-1 and V is TRBV30; TRBD1 agrees at 10 bases. Trimming took 3 bases from V and 6 from J; bases not matched to a gene: 2. Germline V CDR1 and CDR2: GTSNPN, SVGIG (reference sequence). This CDR3 is built from 13 residues. CDR3 sequence (DNA): TGTGCCTGGAGGACAGGGGGCGTCAATGAGCAGTTCTTC. This translates into CAWRTGGVNEQFF.

The rearrangement joins TRBV6-1 to TRBJ2-2; 9 bases align to TRBD2. The CDR3 has 18 residues. Germline trimming cut 11 bases from V and 0 bases from J; bases unmatched to any gene: 16. The germline gives CDR1 MNHNS, CDR2 SASEGT. The CDR3 region is CAAVGVTSGTANTGELFF. In DNA form, the CDR3 reads TGTGCCGCCGTGGGGGTGACTAGCGGAACCGCGAACACCGGGGAGCTGTTTTTT.

In this sample, this clone turned up many times. Given a much more abundant clone one base away, this may be a read error. The identical CDR3 is also encoded by other nucleotide sequences in the sample. The chain carries TRBV7-9 and TRBJ1-6, with a tentative D call TRBD1 (5 bases). Germline loops: CDR1 SEHNR, CDR2 FQNEAQ (reference sequence). The CDR3 length is 14 residues. The CDR3 here is CASRGGSRNSPLHF. The CDR3, as DNA: TGTGCCAGCAGGGGGGGGTCTCGTAATTCGCCCCTCCACTTT.

This clone came up a few times. V gene TRBV20-1 combines with J gene TRBJ1-1, with 10 nucleotides matching TRBD1. Trimming removed 3 bases from V and 4 bases from J; junction bases left unmatched: 11. The CDR3 runs 16 residues. Germline V gene sequence: CDR1 DFQATT, CDR2 SNEGSKA (reference sequence). For the CDR3, the DNA is TGCAGTGCTAGTGAGCTTGGGACAGGGGATTTCACTGAAGCTTTCTTT. Encoded protein: CSASELGTGDFTEAFF.

By its share, this clone is large. The CDR3 DNA sequence: TGTGCCAGCCAAGACGGACAGCCAGGGGAAGCTTTCTTT. This translates into CASQDGQPGEAFF. The chain recombines TRBV28 with TRBJ1-1; the D gene is possibly TRBD1 (6 bases). From germline, CDR1 is MDHEN and CDR2 SYDVKM. This CDR3 has 13 amino acids. Trimming pared 8 bases from V and 8 bases from J, leaving 18 bases between.

This clone was seen at least ten times. This chain joins TRBV11-3 and TRBJ2-1, with D uncertain. The V end was cut by 2 bases, the J end by 4 bases, with 9 bases between. The CDR3 has 14 residues. Germline CDR1 reads SGHNT; CDR2 reads YENEEA. Here the CDR3 DNA reads TGTGCCAGCAGCTTAAGGATGGTATACAATGAGCAGTTCTTC. Its protein is CASSLRMVYNEQFF.

This clone was seen a handful of times. At one end the junction does not follow the germline gene, possibly because of a read error. The chain couples TRBV6-5 to TRBJ2-3; perhaps TRBD2 as D (6 bases). The V gene's germline CDR1 is MNHEY and CDR2 SVGAGI. The CDR3 consists of 16 residues. The CDR3 loop reads CASSDSSSGGTDTQYF. The CDR3, as DNA: TGTGCCAGCAGTGACTCGAGCTCGGGGGGCACAGATACGCAGTATTTT.